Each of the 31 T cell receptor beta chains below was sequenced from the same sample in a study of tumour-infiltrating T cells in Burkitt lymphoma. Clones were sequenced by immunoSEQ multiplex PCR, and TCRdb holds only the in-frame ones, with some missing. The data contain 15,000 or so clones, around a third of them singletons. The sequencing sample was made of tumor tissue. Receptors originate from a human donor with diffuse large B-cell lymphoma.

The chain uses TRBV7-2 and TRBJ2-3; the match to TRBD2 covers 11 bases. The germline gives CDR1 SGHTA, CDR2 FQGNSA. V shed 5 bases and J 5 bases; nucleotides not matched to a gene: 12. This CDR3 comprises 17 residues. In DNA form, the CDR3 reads TGTGCCAGCAGCCCACGGACTAGCGGGCTTCAGGTAGATACGCAGTATTTT. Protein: CASSPRTSGLQVDTQYF.

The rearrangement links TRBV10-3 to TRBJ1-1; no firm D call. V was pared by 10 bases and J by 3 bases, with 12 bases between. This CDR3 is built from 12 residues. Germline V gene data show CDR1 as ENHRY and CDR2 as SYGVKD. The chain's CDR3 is CATRWGDTEAFF. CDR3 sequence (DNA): TGTGCCACCAGGTGGGGAGACACTGAAGCTTTCTTT.

CDR3 sequence (DNA): TGTGCCAGCAGCCGGCGACTAGCCGATACGCAGTATTTT. Translated, it gives CASSRRLADTQYF. This chain joins TRBV11-3 and TRBJ2-3; 7 bases line up with TRBD2. The CDR3 is made up of 13 amino acids. V gave up 5 bases and J gave up 6 bases; unmatched junction bases: 5. Germline V gene lookup returns CDR1 SGHNT and CDR2 YENEEA.

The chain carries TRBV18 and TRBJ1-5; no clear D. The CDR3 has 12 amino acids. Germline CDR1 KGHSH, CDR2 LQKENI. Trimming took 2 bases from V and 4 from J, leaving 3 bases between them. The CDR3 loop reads CASSPENQPQHF. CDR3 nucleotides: TGTGCCAGCTCACCAGAGAATCAGCCCCAGCATTTT.

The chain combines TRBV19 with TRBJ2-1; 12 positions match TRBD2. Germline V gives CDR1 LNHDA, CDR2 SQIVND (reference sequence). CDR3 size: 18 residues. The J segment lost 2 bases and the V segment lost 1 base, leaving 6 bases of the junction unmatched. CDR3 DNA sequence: TGTGCCAGTAGTATAGGGCCTTGGACTAGCGGGACCTACAATGAGCAGTTCTTC. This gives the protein CASSIGPWTSGTYNEQFF.

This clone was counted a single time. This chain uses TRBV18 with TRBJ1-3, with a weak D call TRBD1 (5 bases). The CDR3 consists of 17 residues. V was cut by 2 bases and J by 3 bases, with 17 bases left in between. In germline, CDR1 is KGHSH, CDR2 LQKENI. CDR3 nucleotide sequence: TGTGCCAGCTCACCAAACCCGGGTCGGGGGAGTGGAAACACCATATATTTT. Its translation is CASSPNPGRGSGNTIYF.

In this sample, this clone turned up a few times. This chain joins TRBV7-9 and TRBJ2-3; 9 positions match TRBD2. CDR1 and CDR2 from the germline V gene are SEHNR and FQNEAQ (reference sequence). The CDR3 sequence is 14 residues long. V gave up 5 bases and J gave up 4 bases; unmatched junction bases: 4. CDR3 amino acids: CASSGSGRADTQYF. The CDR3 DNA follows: TGTGCCAGCAGCGGTAGCGGGAGAGCAGATACGCAGTATTTT.

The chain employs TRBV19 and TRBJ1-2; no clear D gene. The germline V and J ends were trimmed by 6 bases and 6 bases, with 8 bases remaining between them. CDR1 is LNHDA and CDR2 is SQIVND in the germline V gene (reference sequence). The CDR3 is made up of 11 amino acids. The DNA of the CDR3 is TGTGCCAGTAGGGTAGGCGATGGCTACACCTTC. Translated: CASRVGDGYTF. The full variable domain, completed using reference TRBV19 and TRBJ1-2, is DGGITQSPKYLFRKEGQNVTLSCEQNLNHDAMYWYRQDPGQGLRLIYYSQIVNDFQKGDIAEGYSVSREKKESFPLTVTSAQKNPTAFYLCASRVGDGYTFGSGTRLTVV.

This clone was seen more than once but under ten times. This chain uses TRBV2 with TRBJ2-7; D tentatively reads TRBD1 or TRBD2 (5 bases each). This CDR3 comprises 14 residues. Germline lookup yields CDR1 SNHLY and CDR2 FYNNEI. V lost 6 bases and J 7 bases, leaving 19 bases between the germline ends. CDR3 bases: TGTGCCAGCAGGACCGGGGCTATCTCCTGGGAGCAGTACTTC. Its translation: CASRTGAISWEQYF.

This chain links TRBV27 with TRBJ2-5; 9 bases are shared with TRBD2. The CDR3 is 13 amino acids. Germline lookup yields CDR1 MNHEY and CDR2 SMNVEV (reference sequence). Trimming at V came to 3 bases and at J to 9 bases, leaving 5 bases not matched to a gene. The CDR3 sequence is CASSFGREGAQYF. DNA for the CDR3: TGTGCCAGCAGTTTCGGGCGGGAGGGGGCCCAGTACTTC.

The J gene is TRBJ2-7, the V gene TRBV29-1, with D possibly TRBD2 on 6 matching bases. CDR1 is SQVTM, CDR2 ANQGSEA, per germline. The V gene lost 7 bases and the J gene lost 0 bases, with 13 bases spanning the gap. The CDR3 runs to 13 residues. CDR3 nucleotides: TGCAGCGCCCTCAGCGGGTCCTCCTACGAGCAGTACTTC. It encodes CSALSGSSYEQYF.

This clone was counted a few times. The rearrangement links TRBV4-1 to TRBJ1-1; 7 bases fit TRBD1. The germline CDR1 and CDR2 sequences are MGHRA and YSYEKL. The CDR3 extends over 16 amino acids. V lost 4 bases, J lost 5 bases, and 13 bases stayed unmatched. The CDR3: CASSPRGYQGGTEAFF. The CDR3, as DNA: TGCGCCAGCAGCCCCAGGGGCTACCAGGGGGGGACTGAAGCTTTCTTT.

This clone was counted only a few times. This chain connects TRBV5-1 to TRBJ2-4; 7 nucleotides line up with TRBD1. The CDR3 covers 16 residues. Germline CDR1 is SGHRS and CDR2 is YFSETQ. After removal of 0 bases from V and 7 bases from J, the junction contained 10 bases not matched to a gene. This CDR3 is CASSLGLLTQGNIQYF. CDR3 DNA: TGCGCCAGCAGCTTGGGACTCTTAACACAGGGGAACATTCAGTACTTC.

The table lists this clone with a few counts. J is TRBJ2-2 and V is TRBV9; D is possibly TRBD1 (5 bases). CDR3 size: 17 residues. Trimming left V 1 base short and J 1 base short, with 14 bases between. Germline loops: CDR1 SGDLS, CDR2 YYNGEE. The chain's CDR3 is CASSVNSQGENTGELFF. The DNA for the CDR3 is TGTGCCAGCAGCGTAAATAGCCAGGGTGAGAACACCGGGGAGCTGTTTTTT. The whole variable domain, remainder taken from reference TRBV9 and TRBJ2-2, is DSGVTQTPKHLITATGQRVTLRCSPRSGDLSVYWYQQSLDQGLQFLIQYYNGEERAKGNILERFSAQQFPDLHSELNLSSLELGDSALYFCASSVNSQGENTGELFFGEGSRLTVL.

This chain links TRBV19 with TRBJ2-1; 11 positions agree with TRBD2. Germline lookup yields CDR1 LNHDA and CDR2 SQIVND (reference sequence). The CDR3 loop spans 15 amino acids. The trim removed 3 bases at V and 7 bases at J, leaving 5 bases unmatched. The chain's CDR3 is CASSIGSGRANEQFF. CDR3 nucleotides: TGTGCCAGTAGTATTGGTAGCGGGAGGGCGAATGAGCAGTTCTTC. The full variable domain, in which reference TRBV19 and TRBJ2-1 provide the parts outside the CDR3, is DGGITQSPKYLFRKEGQNVTLSCEQNLNHDAMYWYRQDPGQGLRLIYYSQIVNDFQKGDIAEGYSVSREKKESFPLTVTSAQKNPTAFYLCASSIGSGRANEQFFGPGTRLTVL.

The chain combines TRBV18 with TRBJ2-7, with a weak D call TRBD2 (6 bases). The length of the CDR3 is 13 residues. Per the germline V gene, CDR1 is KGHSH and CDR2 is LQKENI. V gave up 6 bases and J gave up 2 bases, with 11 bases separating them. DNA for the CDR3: TGTGCCAGCTCGGGGGGTGAAACCTACGAGCAGTACTTC. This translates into CASSGGETYEQYF.

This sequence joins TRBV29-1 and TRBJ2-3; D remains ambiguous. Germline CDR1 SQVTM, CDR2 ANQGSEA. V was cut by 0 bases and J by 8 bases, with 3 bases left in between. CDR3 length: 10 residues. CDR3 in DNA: TGCAGCGTTGAAGAAGGTACGCAGTATTTT. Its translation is CSVEEGTQYF.

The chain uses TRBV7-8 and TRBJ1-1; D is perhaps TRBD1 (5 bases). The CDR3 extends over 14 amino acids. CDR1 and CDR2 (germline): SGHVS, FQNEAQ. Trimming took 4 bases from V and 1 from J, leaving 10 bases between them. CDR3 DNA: TGTGCCAGCAGCTCCCGGGGGGGGAACACTGAAGCTTTCTTT. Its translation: CASSSRGGNTEAFF.

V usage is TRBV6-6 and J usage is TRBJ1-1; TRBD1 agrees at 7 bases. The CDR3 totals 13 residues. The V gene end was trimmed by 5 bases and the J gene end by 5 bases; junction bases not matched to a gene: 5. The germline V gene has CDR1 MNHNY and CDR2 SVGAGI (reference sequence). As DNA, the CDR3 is TGTGCCAGCAGTCGGACAGGCGATACTGAAGCTTTCTTT. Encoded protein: CASSRTGDTEAFF.

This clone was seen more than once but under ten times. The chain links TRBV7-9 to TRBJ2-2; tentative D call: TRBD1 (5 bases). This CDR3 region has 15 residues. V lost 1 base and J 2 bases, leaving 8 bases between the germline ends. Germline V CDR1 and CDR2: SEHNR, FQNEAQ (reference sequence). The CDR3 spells CASSLGQRNTGELFF. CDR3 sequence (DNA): TGTGCCAGCAGCTTAGGACAGAGAAACACCGGGGAGCTGTTTTTT.

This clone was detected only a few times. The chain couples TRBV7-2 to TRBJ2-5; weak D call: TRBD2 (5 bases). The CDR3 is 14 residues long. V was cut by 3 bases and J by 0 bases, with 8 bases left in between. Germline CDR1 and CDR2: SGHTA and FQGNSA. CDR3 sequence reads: CASSLDLYQETQYF. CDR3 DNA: TGTGCCAGCAGCTTGGACTTGTACCAAGAGACCCAGTACTTC.

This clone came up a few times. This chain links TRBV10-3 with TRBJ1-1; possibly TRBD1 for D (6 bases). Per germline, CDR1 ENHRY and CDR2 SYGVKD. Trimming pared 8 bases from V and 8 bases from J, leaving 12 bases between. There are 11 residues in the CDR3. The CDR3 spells CAISGGTEAFF. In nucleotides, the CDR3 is TGTGCCATCTCAGGAGGGACAGAAGCTTTCTTT.

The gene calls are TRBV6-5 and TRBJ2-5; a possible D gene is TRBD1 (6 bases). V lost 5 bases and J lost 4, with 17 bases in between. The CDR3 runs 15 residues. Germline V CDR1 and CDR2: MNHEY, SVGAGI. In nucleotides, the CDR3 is TGTGCCAGCAGTCCCTGGACAGAGGGTCCAGAGACCCAGTACTTC. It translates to CASSPWTEGPETQYF.

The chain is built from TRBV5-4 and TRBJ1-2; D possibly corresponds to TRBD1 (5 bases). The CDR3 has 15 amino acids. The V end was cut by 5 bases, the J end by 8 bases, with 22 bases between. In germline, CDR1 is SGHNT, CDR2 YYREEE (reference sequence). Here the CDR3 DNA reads TGTGCCAGCAGACCAGAACGGGACTCAATGTGGGGCTACACCTTC. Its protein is CASRPERDSMWGYTF.

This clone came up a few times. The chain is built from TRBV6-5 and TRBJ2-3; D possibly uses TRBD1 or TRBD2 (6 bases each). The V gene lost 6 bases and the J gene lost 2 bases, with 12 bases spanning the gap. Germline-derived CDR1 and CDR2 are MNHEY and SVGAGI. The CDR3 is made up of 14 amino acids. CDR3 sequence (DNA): TGTGCCAGCAGCCCCCGGGGGCCCACAGATACGCAGTATTTT. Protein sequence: CASSPRGPTDTQYF.

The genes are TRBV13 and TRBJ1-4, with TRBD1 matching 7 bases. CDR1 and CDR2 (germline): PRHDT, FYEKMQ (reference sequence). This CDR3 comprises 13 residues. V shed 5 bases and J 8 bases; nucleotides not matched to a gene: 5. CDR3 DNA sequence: TGTGCCAGCAGCCGACAGGGCCCAGAAAAACTGTTTTTT. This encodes CASSRQGPEKLFF.

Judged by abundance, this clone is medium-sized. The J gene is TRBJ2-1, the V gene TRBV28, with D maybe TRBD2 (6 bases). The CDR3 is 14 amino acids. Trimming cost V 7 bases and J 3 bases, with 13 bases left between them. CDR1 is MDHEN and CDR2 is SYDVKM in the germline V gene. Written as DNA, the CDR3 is TGTGCCAGCAAGGATCTAGCGAACTACAATGAGCAGTTCTTC. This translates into CASKDLANYNEQFF.

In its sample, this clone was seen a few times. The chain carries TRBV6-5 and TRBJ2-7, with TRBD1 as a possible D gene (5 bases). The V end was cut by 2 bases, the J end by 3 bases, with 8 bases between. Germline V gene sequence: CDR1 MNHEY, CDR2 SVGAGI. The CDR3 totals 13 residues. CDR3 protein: CASSYNTGYEQYF. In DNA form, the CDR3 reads TGTGCCAGCAGTTACAACACAGGCTACGAGCAGTACTTC.

The CDR3 protein is CASSEGLAGYEQYF. CDR3 DNA sequence: TGTGCCAGCAGTGAAGGACTAGCCGGTTACGAGCAGTACTTC. The chain employs TRBV6-1 and TRBJ2-7; 7 nucleotides align to TRBD2. Germline V CDR1 and CDR2: MNHNS, SASEGT. The CDR3 extends over 14 amino acids. After removal of 1 base from V and 4 bases from J, the junction contained 4 bases not matched to a gene.

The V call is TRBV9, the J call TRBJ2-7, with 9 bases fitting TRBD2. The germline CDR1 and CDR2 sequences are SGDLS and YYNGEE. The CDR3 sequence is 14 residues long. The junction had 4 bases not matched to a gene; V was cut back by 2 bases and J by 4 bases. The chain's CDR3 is CASSVGSGSYEQYF. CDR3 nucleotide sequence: TGTGCCAGCAGCGTCGGTAGCGGGAGTTACGAGCAGTACTTC.

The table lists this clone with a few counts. The CDR3 is CASRDSGRLYEQYF. In DNA form, the CDR3 reads TGTGCCAGCAGGGACAGCGGGAGACTCTACGAGCAGTACTTC. The chain combines TRBV7-2 with TRBJ2-7, with TRBD2 identical over 8 bases. V trimming: 6 bases; J trimming: 3 bases; junction bases outside the gene matches: 7. The CDR3 has 14 amino acids. Germline-derived CDR1 and CDR2 are SGHTA and FQGNSA.